This is a list of T cell receptor beta chains from one sample in a study of T cells in Graves' hyperthyroidism and ophthalmopathy. MiXCR was run by TCRdb on the multiplex PCR reads, yielding one entry per CDR3 protein. The profile covers roughly 740,000 distinct CDR3 sequences, with around 15% appearing a single time and approximately 8.4% taken by the ten largest. The sequenced sample consisted of blood. The receptors here all came from a man aged 18-30 years with Graves' hyperthyroidism. Each CDR3 is given with its conserved first and last residue. Each record gives: CDR3 protein, CDR3 length, V gene, J gene.

CDR3 protein: CASSNGWVNTEAFF
CDR3 length: 14
V gene: TRBV6-2/TRBV6-3
J gene: TRBJ1-1

CDR3 protein: CASSLDAGWGLWNTEAFF
CDR3 length: 18
V gene: TRBV12-3/TRBV12-4
J gene: TRBJ1-1

CDR3 protein: CASSLLQGVTNEQFF
CDR3 length: 15
V gene: TRBV5-1
J gene: TRBJ2-1

CDR3 protein: CASSPTLAEGYNEQFF
CDR3 length: 16
V gene: TRBV7-2
J gene: TRBJ2-1

CDR3 protein: CASSSRGLAYEQYF
CDR3 length: 14
V gene: TRBV5-1
J gene: TRBJ2-7

CDR3 protein: CASSVRDTGAFF
CDR3 length: 12
V gene: TRBV5-6
J gene: TRBJ1-1

CDR3 protein: CASLTADTQYF
CDR3 length: 11
V gene: TRBV6-1
J gene: TRBJ2-3

CDR3 protein: CASSPRGPGEQYF
CDR3 length: 13
V gene: TRBV7-8
J gene: TRBJ2-7

CDR3 protein: CASSLWRDGPYYGYTF
CDR3 length: 16
V gene: TRBV28
J gene: TRBJ1-2

CDR3 protein: CSAPEGKDYEQYF
CDR3 length: 13
V gene: TRBV20-1
J gene: TRBJ2-7

CDR3 protein: CASSSLRNPDTQYF
CDR3 length: 14
V gene: TRBV28
J gene: TRBJ2-3

CDR3 protein: CASSFSATYNEQFF
CDR3 length: 14
V gene: TRBV11-2
J gene: TRBJ2-1

CDR3 protein: CASSRRVGAADTQYF
CDR3 length: 15
V gene: TRBV6-1
J gene: TRBJ2-3

CDR3 protein: CASSLGGTQPQHF
CDR3 length: 13
V gene: TRBV27
J gene: TRBJ1-5

CDR3 protein: CASSIGLAGDEQFF
CDR3 length: 14
V gene: TRBV19
J gene: TRBJ2-1

CDR3 protein: CASSRLRAGYNTGELFF
CDR3 length: 17
V gene: TRBV28
J gene: TRBJ2-2

CDR3 protein: CASSFGLAGGPWTDTQYF
CDR3 length: 18
V gene: TRBV27
J gene: TRBJ2-3

CDR3 protein: CAWSVRIRGADTQYF
CDR3 length: 15
V gene: TRBV30
J gene: TRBJ2-3

CDR3 protein: CASSYGARRGTEAFF
CDR3 length: 15
V gene: TRBV6-2/TRBV6-3
J gene: TRBJ1-1

CDR3 protein: CASLLGRANQPQHF
CDR3 length: 14
V gene: TRBV2
J gene: TRBJ1-5

CDR3 protein: CASSGTGGYGYTF
CDR3 length: 13
V gene: TRBV6-1
J gene: TRBJ1-2

CDR3 protein: CASSEFTGGSEQFF
CDR3 length: 14
V gene: TRBV10-2
J gene: TRBJ2-1

CDR3 protein: CAWSVQAGEMGTQYF
CDR3 length: 15
V gene: TRBV30
J gene: TRBJ2-3

CDR3 protein: CASRNENEKLFF
CDR3 length: 12
V gene: TRBV2
J gene: TRBJ1-4

CDR3 protein: CASSIAGGDTEAFF
CDR3 length: 14
V gene: TRBV19
J gene: TRBJ1-1

CDR3 protein: CTSSLGGRVYEQYF
CDR3 length: 14
V gene: TRBV28
J gene: TRBJ2-7

CDR3 protein: CASSLSSTGDSQHF
CDR3 length: 14
V gene: TRBV27
J gene: TRBJ1-5

CDR3 protein: CASSWQGGEDTTF
CDR3 length: 13
V gene: TRBV12-3/TRBV12-4
J gene: TRBJ1-2

CDR3 protein: CASSSPIGDGYTF
CDR3 length: 13
V gene: TRBV28
J gene: TRBJ1-2

CDR3 protein: CASSEGGSYEQYF
CDR3 length: 13
V gene: TRBV6-1
J gene: TRBJ2-7

CDR3 protein: CASSDERDYEQYF
CDR3 length: 13
V gene: TRBV7-9
J gene: TRBJ2-7

CDR3 protein: CASSLSSGIVYEQFF
CDR3 length: 15
V gene: TRBV5-5
J gene: TRBJ2-1

CDR3 protein: CASSDLFKVGSGRAAGELFF
CDR3 length: 20
V gene: TRBV10-1
J gene: TRBJ2-2

CDR3 protein: CATSRLSGTQYF
CDR3 length: 12
V gene: TRBV6-1
J gene: TRBJ2-3

CDR3 protein: CASSETGGFAGELFF
CDR3 length: 15
V gene: TRBV6-1
J gene: TRBJ2-2

CDR3 protein: CASSSRLAGDPDTQYF
CDR3 length: 16
V gene: TRBV5-4
J gene: TRBJ2-3

CDR3 protein: CATSRDTSGAFF
CDR3 length: 12
V gene: TRBV15
J gene: TRBJ1-1

CDR3 protein: CATSRDPGKQETQYF
CDR3 length: 15
V gene: TRBV15
J gene: TRBJ2-5

CDR3 protein: CAWGVNSDVKAFF
CDR3 length: 13
V gene: TRBV30
J gene: TRBJ1-1

CDR3 protein: CASSPRAHEQYF
CDR3 length: 12
V gene: TRBV27
J gene: TRBJ2-7

CDR3 protein: CASGPDIYEQYF
CDR3 length: 12
V gene: TRBV12-5
J gene: TRBJ2-7